These 11 T cell receptor beta chains were all obtained from the same sample, sequenced in a study of identical twins. A single record per CDR3 protein comes from TCRdb applying MiXCR to the 5' RACE reads. The sample lists 1.5 million to 2 million distinct CDR3 sequences; less than 35% were seen once. Sequenced material: cord blood. Source of these receptors: a newborn girl in good health.

This clonotype was seen only a few times. The rearrangement uses TRBV5-6 and TRBJ2-3; no clear D gene. V was trimmed by 0 bases and J by 5 bases, leaving 19 bases between them. The CDR3 is 17 residues long. Germline V gene lookup returns CDR1 SGHDT and CDR2 YYEEEE. The CDR3 DNA reads as TGTGCCAGCAGCTTGGACCCCCGCACACCACAAGGAGATACGCAGTATTTT. Translating gives CASSLDPRTPQGDTQYF.

V is TRBV9 and J is TRBJ1-1; D not certain. The germline V and J ends were trimmed by 0 bases and 3 bases, with 15 bases remaining between them. The CDR3 has 16 residues. Germline CDR1 SGDLS, CDR2 YYNGEE. The CDR3 DNA follows: TGTGCCAGCAGCGTAGGGTCGTTAAGGACCTACACTGAAGCTTTCTTT. Translating it yields CASSVGSLRTYTEAFF.

This sequence joins TRBV5-1 and TRBJ2-3; no definite D call. This CDR3 is built from 13 residues. V was pared by 0 bases and J by 6 bases, with 8 bases between. In germline, CDR1 is SGHRS, CDR2 YFSETQ. The DNA for the CDR3 is TGCGCCAGCAGCTTGGGAAGTCGGGATACGCAGTATTTT. Its protein product is CASSLGSRDTQYF.

This clonotype was seen only a few times. The chain is built from TRBV7-2 and TRBJ2-7; 10 bases are a match to TRBD2. Germline trimming cut 5 bases from V and 2 bases from J; bases unmatched to any gene: 3. This CDR3 region has 14 residues. The germline gives CDR1 SGHTA, CDR2 FQGNSA. CDR3 coding DNA: TGTGCCAGCAGCATACTAGCGGGGCCCTACGAGCAGTACTTC. The encoded protein is CASSILAGPYEQYF.

The sample holds one count of this clonotype. The chain uses TRBV5-1 and TRBJ1-4; TRBD1 might be the D (6 bases). The germline gives CDR1 SGHRS, CDR2 YFSETQ. V was trimmed by 0 bases and J by 5 bases, leaving 14 bases between them. The CDR3 contains 16 residues. As DNA, the CDR3 is TGCGCCAGCAGCTTGGTATCCGGGAGGGGGAATGAAAAACTGTTTTTT. Its protein is CASSLVSGRGNEKLFF.

This clonotype was picked up a small number of times. This chain uses TRBV6-5 with TRBJ2-7, with D possibly TRBD2 on 5 matching bases. The ends were cut back, 8 bases at V and 5 bases at J, with 16 bases in the middle. Germline V gives CDR1 MNHEY, CDR2 SVGAGI. This CDR3 is 13 amino acids long. The CDR3 DNA reads as TGTGCCAGCCAAGCACTAGGTCTCCACGAGCAGTACTTC. It encodes CASQALGLHEQYF.

The chain is built from TRBV12-3 or TRBV12-4 and TRBJ1-5, with TRBD1 identical over 7 bases. Unmatched junction bases numbered 5, after V lost 0 bases and J lost 3 bases. The CDR3 runs 16 residues. CDR3 region: CASSLAAGGINQPQHF. The CDR3 region has the DNA TGTGCCAGCAGTTTAGCGGCAGGGGGGATCAATCAGCCCCAGCATTTT.

The chain joins TRBV20-1 to TRBJ2-1; D is undetermined. CDR1 is DFQATT and CDR2 is SNEGSKA in the germline V gene (reference sequence). Deletions cut 3 bases from V and 4 bases from J, with 16 bases between. This CDR3 is 15 amino acids long. As DNA, the CDR3 is TGCAGTGCTAGCCCCCAAGGAGACGGTTACAATGAGCAGTTCTTC. This encodes CSASPQGDGYNEQFF.

The chain employs TRBV6-6 and TRBJ1-5, with D possibly matching TRBD1 (6 bases). V shed 2 bases and J shed 2 bases, with 13 bases lying between them. Germline-derived CDR1 and CDR2 are MNHNY and SVGAGI (reference sequence). The CDR3 spans 16 residues. CDR3 sequence (DNA): TGTGCCAGCAGTTACGCTCGGACAGCAGGCAATCAGCCCCAGCATTTT. Amino acid sequence: CASSYARTAGNQPQHF.

Concerning this clonotype: Relative to the germline gene, one junction end is altered; a read error may explain this. The rearrangement links TRBV12-3 or TRBV12-4 to TRBJ2-2; 7 nucleotides line up with TRBD2. This CDR3 is built from 20 residues. CDR3 in amino acids: CASSLGWGSGLVLNAGELFF. DNA of the CDR3: TGTGCCAGCAGTTTAGGCTGGGGCAGCGGACTAGTTCTGAACGCCGGGGAGCTGTTTTTT.

V gene TRBV5-1 combines with J gene TRBJ2-7, with unresolved D. CDR3 size: 15 residues. CDR1 and CDR2 (germline): SGHRS, YFSETQ. V lost 2 bases and J 3 bases, leaving 15 bases between the germline ends. CDR3 DNA sequence: TGCGCCAGCAGCTTCGGAACTGAGTTCTTCTACGAGCAGTACTTC. Its translation: CASSFGTEFFYEQYF.